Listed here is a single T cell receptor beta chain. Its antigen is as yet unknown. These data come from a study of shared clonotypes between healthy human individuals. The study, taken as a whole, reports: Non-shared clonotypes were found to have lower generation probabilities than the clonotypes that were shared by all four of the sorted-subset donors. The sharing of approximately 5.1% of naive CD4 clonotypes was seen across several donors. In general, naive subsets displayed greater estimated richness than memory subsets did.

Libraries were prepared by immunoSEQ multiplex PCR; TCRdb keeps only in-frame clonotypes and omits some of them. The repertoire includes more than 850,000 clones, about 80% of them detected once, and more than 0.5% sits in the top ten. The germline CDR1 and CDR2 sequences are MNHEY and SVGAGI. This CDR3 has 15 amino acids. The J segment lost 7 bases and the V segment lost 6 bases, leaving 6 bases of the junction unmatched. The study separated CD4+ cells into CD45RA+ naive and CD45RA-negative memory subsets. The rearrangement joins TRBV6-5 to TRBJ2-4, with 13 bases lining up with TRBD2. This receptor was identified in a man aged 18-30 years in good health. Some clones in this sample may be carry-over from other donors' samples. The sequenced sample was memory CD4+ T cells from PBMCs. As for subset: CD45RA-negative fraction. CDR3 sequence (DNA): TGTGCCAGCAGCCCCGGGACTAGCGGGAACAACATTCAGTACTTC. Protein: CASSPGTSGNNIQYF.